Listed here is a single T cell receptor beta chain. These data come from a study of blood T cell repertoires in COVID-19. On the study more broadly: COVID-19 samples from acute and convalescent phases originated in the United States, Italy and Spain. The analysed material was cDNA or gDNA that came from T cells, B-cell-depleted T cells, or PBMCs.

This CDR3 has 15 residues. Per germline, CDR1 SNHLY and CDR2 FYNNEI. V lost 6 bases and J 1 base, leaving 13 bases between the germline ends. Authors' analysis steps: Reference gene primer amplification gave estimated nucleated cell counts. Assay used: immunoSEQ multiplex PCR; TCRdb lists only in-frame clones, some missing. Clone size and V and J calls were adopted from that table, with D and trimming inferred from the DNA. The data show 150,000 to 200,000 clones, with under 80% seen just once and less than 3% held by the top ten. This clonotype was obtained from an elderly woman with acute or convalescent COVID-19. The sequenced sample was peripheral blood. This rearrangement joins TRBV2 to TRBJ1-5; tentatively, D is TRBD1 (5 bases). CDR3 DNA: TGTGCCAGCAGCCAGGACCGGGGGAGCAATCAGCCCCAGCATTTT. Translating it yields CASSQDRGSNQPQHF.